A selection of T cell receptor beta chains follows, all from one sample in a study of glioma-infiltrating T cells after dendritic cell vaccination. Data came from immunoSEQ multiplex PCR; TCRdb stores just in-frame clones and leaves some out. The sample lists about 73,000 clones, roughly 82% occurring once. The sequenced sample was blood, obtained before dendritic cell vaccination. Receptors were obtained from a human donor with glioblastoma. The CDR3 runs from the conserved cysteine through the conserved F or W. The D gene is left open where the match is weak. Clone size is not always given. Where it is, it says once, few, many or a class for expanded clones.

cdr3_nt cdr3_aa cdr3_length clone_size j_call v_call d_call
TGTGCCAGCAGCTCGGGGACATCTAATAGCAATCAGCCCCAGCATTTT CASSSGTSNSNQPQHF 16 - TRBJ1-5 TRBV5-6 -
TGCGCCAGCAGCCAAGTTACAGGGTTCACCGTGAACACTGAAGCTTTCTTT CASSQVTGFTVNTEAFF 17 few TRBJ1-1 TRBV4-1 -
TGTGCCAGCAGCCCCACACAGGGAAATATGAACACTGAAGCTTTCTTT CASSPTQGNMNTEAFF 16 - TRBJ1-1 TRBV9 -
TGTGCCAGCAGCCGACGGTCAGGATCGAGGGATGAGCAGTTCTTC CASSRRSGSRDEQFF 15 - TRBJ2-1 TRBV7-2 -
TGTGCCAGCAGCCAAAGGGGACAGGGTAATCAGCCCCAGCATTTT CASSQRGQGNQPQHF 15 - TRBJ1-5 TRBV16 TRBD1
TGTGCCAGCAGTGAAGTCGCCACAGGCTATGGCTACACCTTC CASSEVATGYGYTF 14 - TRBJ1-2 TRBV2 -
TGTGCCAGCAGTGTGATAGGGGGGGCCGATGAAGCTTTCTTT CASSVIGGADEAFF 14 once TRBJ1-1 TRBV2 -
TGTGCCAGCAGTTACTCATCCAACAGGCGCTATGGCTACACCTTC CASSYSSNRRYGYTF 15 - TRBJ1-2 TRBV6-5 -
TGCGCCAGCAGCCTCGGGGACAGGGCGAATGAGCAGTTCTTC CASSLGDRANEQFF 14 once TRBJ2-1 TRBV5-1 TRBD1
TGTGCCAGCAGCTTAGCGGACTTCCAAGAGACCCAGTACTTC CASSLADFQETQYF 14 - TRBJ2-5 TRBV7-6 -
TGTGCCAGCAGCACTCGGACTAGCGGGGGGGACACAGATACGCAGTATTTT CASSTRTSGGDTDTQYF 17 - TRBJ2-3 TRBV9 TRBD2
TGTGCCAGTAGTACGTTCCCTGGCAATCAGCCCCAGCATTTT CASSTFPGNQPQHF 14 - TRBJ1-5 TRBV19 -
TGTGCCAGCAGCACACTTGGGGGCAACAAAGAGACCCAGTACTTC CASSTLGGNKETQYF 15 - TRBJ2-5 TRBV6-5 -
TGTGCCACTACACCCGGGGGGAATCTGGGCGGGATGAACACCGGGGAGCTGTTTTTT CATTPGGNLGGMNTGELFF 19 - TRBJ2-2 TRBV2 TRBD2
TGTGCCAGTAGTCCCCGGGAAGTCAATCAGCCCCAGCATTTT CASSPREVNQPQHF 14 - TRBJ1-5 TRBV19 -
TGCGCCAGCAGCCGGGAGAGGGCCTACAATGAGCAGTTCTTC CASSRERAYNEQFF 14 few TRBJ2-1 TRBV5-1 -